This record concerns one T cell receptor beta chain sequence. Its antigen remains unidentified. This entry comes from a study of blood T cells in healthy people across ages. On the study more broadly: Capturing about one barcoded beta molecule per two T cells was achieved by template switching. Overall study findings and caveats: A strong correlation was seen between TCR beta diversity and naive T cell percentage.

A second PCR, run for about 7 to 11 cycles, used a sample-barcoded 5' primer plus a J-beta primer mix. TCRdb fed the 5' RACE reads into MiXCR, producing one record per CDR3 protein. This table has 1.8 million or so distinct CDR3 sequences, about 39% appearing once. The CDR3 extends over 15 amino acids. Germline loops: CDR1 LGHNA, CDR2 YNFKEQ. They isolated at least 7 million PBMCs from each sample. This chain joins TRBV4-2 and TRBJ2-4; TRBD1 might be the D (6 bases). The DNA end lines up better with TRBJ2-7; the J call may be wrong. Sequencing input: blood. The TCR sequence derives from a human donor in good health. CDR3 coding DNA: TGTGCCAGCAGCCAAGAATGGGGGCTAATCTACGAGCAGTACTTC. Translating it yields CASSQEWGLIYEQYF.